This T cell receptor beta chain originates from a study of CD8 T cells in Susac syndrome. With random hexamers, 0.5 to 1 ug RNA was reverse transcribed. TCRdb reprocessed the immunoSEQ multiplex PCR reads with MiXCR, giving one entry per CDR3 protein. The table lists approximately 190,000 distinct CDR3 sequences, approximately 96% of them singletons. Germline V gives CDR1 SGHVS, CDR2 FQNEAQ. The CDR3 runs to 15 residues. The V and J ends lost 5 bases and 3 bases respectively, with 14 bases between them. The receptor comes from a human donor with Susac syndrome. The sequenced sample was CD4+ T cells from PBMCs. The chain recombines TRBV7-8 with TRBJ1-5; D not certain. The CDR3 DNA sequence: TGTGCCAGCAGCCTGAGCTTAGCGGACAATCAGCCCCAGCATTTT. Its protein is CASSLSLADNQPQHF. Based on the CDR3 plus reference TRBV7-8 and TRBJ1-5, the full variable domain is GAGVSQSPRYKVAKRGQDVALRCDPISGHVSLFWYQQALGQGPEFLTYFQNEAQLDKSGLPSDRFFAERPEGSVSTLKIQRTQQEDSAVYLCASSLSLADNQPQHFGDGTRLSIL.